The 31 T cell receptor beta chains in this list originate from one sample, sequenced in a study of blood T cell repertoires in COVID-19. Profiled with immunoSEQ multiplex PCR; TCRdb holds only in-frame clones, not every one. Of about 75,000 clones in the sample, 65% to 90% were seen once. Sequencing was done on a sample of peripheral blood. The receptors derive from a woman aged 50 to 60 with acute or convalescent COVID-19.

This clone was counted a single time. The V and J genes are TRBV24-1 and TRBJ2-7; D is perhaps TRBD1 (6 bases). Per germline, CDR1 KGHDR and CDR2 SFDVKD. V shed 4 bases and J shed 1 base, with 10 bases lying between them. CDR3 length equals 14 residues. CDR3 loop: CATSDSGTSYEQYF. The CDR3 coding sequence is TGTGCCACCAGTGACTCCGGGACATCCTACGAGCAGTACTTC.

The gene calls are TRBV28 and TRBJ2-7; perhaps TRBD2 as D (5 bases). The germline V gene encodes CDR1 MDHEN and CDR2 SYDVKM. V lost 6 bases to trimming and J lost 2 bases, with 14 bases between them. The CDR3 is 14 residues long. The CDR3 sequence is CASRYGMSPYEQYF. The CDR3 coding sequence is TGTGCCAGCAGGTACGGGATGAGCCCCTACGAGCAGTACTTC.

The chain links TRBV2 to TRBJ1-6, with D possibly TRBD1 on 6 matching bases. Germline V CDR1 and CDR2: SNHLY, FYNNEI. The CDR3 extends over 16 amino acids. V was trimmed by 6 bases and J by 2 bases, leaving 14 bases between them. The CDR3 loop is CASRPTQGTYNSPLHF. CDR3 DNA sequence: TGTGCCAGCAGGCCTACCCAGGGGACCTATAATTCACCCCTCCACTTT.

The rearrangement links TRBV1 to TRBJ1-5; the D call in the table, TRBD1, was not verified against the DNA. TRBV1 is annotated as a pseudogene. This CDR3 has 16 residues. CDR3 sequence (DNA): TGCACCAGCAGCCAAGGGGGACAGGTATGCAATCAGCCCCAGCATTTT. Translation gives CTSSQGGQVCNQPQHF.

V and J are TRBV30 and TRBJ1-5, with 9 bases that match TRBD1. The CDR3 loop spans 16 amino acids. Germline CDR1 is GTSNPN and CDR2 is SVGIG (reference sequence). V shed 0 bases, J shed 3 bases, and the junction held 6 bases outside the gene matches. The CDR3 sequence: CAWSVPRTGVNQPQHF. CDR3 nucleotide sequence: TGTGCCTGGAGTGTACCGAGGACAGGGGTCAATCAGCCCCAGCATTTT.

This chain links TRBV5-1 with TRBJ2-7, with 12 nucleotides matching TRBD1. With V trimmed by 4 bases and J by 6 bases, 17 bases remained unmatched. CDR3 length: 18 amino acids. CDR1 is SGHRS, CDR2 YFSETQ, per germline. CDR3 loop: CASSLGTGGSLPLIEQYF. CDR3 DNA: TGCGCCAGCAGCCTAGGGACAGGGGGCTCCCTCCCTCTTATCGAGCAGTACTTC.

This sequence joins TRBV5-1 and TRBJ2-7; 8 nucleotides align to TRBD1. The CDR3 totals 15 residues. The germline gives CDR1 SGHRS, CDR2 YFSETQ. Trimming took 0 bases from V and 3 from J; bases not matched to a gene: 5. The CDR3 here is CASSLGGQDFYEQYF. Here the CDR3 DNA reads TGCGCCAGCAGCTTGGGGGGACAGGATTTCTACGAGCAGTACTTC.

The chain links TRBV7-3 to TRBJ2-1; 9 bases map to TRBD2. CDR1 and CDR2 (germline): SGHTA, FQGTGA. Trimming at V came to 4 bases and at J to 5 bases, leaving 12 bases not matched to a gene. CDR3 length: 17 residues. CDR3 protein: CASSSQGGLALNNEQFF. CDR3 nucleotides: TGTGCCAGCAGCTCTCAGGGGGGACTAGCCCTTAACAATGAGCAGTTCTTC.

The chain uses TRBV19 and TRBJ1-5; 7 positions agree with TRBD1. In germline, CDR1 is LNHDA, CDR2 SQIVND (reference sequence). The CDR3 has 15 residues. J lost 1 base, V lost 6 bases, and 6 bases had no gene match. The CDR3 here is CASRTGTASNQPQHF. CDR3 in DNA: TGTGCCAGTAGAACCGGGACAGCAAGCAATCAGCCCCAGCATTTT.

This clone was seen a single time. The chain links TRBV30 to TRBJ1-3, with D unresolved. CDR3 length: 14 residues. Germline-derived CDR1 and CDR2 are GTSNPN and SVGIG (reference sequence). Deletions cut 3 bases from V and 0 bases from J, with 9 bases between. The CDR3 DNA reads TGTGCCTGGAGGCTCGCGAGCTCTGGAAACACCATATATTTT. It encodes CAWRLASSGNTIYF.

CDR3 bases: TGTGCCAGTAGTCCCCACCAGGGACAGGGTTCAGGCAATCAGCCCCAGCATTTT. Its translation is CASSPHQGQGSGNQPQHF. V is TRBV19 and J is TRBJ1-5, with 9 nucleotides matching TRBD1. This CDR3 comprises 18 residues. Germline CDR1 is LNHDA and CDR2 is SQIVND (reference sequence). With 5 bases clipped from V and 2 bases from J, the junction kept 13 bases outside the gene matches.

This rearrangement joins TRBV4-1 to TRBJ2-7; the match to TRBD1 covers 8 bases. The CDR3 runs to 16 residues. V shed 0 bases and J 3 bases; nucleotides not matched to a gene: 7. The germline V gene has CDR1 MGHRA and CDR2 YSYEKL. The chain's CDR3 is CASSQEPGGGIYEQYF. The CDR3 bases are TGCGCCAGCAGCCAAGAGCCAGGGGGCGGGATCTACGAGCAGTACTTC.

The rearrangement joins TRBV19 to TRBJ2-5; a possible D gene is TRBD1 (6 bases). V lost 6 bases and J 2 bases, leaving 16 bases between the germline ends. The germline gives CDR1 LNHDA, CDR2 SQIVND (reference sequence). The CDR3 runs to 15 residues. The CDR3 coding sequence is TGTGCCAGTAGCAGGTCCGGGACACCTCAAGAGACCCAGTACTTC. Its protein product is CASSRSGTPQETQYF. Full variable domain (outside the CDR3, taken from reference TRBV19 and TRBJ2-5): DGGITQSPKYLFRKEGQNVTLSCEQNLNHDAMYWYRQDPGQGLRLIYYSQIVNDFQKGDIAEGYSVSREKKESFPLTVTSAQKNPTAFYLCASSRSGTPQETQYFGPGTRLLVL.

This chain links TRBV19 with TRBJ2-5; maybe TRBD2 (5 bases). The V end was cut by 9 bases, the J end by 5 bases, with 19 bases between. Germline values: CDR1 LNHDA, CDR2 SQIVND (reference sequence). This CDR3 has 14 residues. The CDR3 region is CASAPAGVGETQYF. The CDR3 bases are TGTGCCAGCGCCCCGGCCGGGGTAGGTGAGACCCAGTACTTC.

This clone was seen a handful of times. V usage is TRBV11-2 and J usage is TRBJ2-5; possibly TRBD1 for D (6 bases). Germline V gives CDR1 SGHAT, CDR2 FQNNGV. With 5 bases removed from V and 1 base from J, the gap between germline ends came to 14 bases. This CDR3 is 15 amino acids long. As DNA, the CDR3 is TGTGCCAGCAGCGCCTGGACAGTTCCCCAAGAGACCCAGTACTTC. Its translation is CASSAWTVPQETQYF.

The chain links TRBV12-3 or TRBV12-4 to TRBJ2-3; D is possibly TRBD1 (7 bases). The CDR3 is 13 residues long. The ends were cut back, 6 bases at V and 4 bases at J, with 11 bases in the middle. CDR3 region: CASRRDSADTQYF. Written as DNA, the CDR3 is TGTGCCAGCAGGCGGGACAGTGCAGATACGCAGTATTTT.

This clone has only one observation. The chain recombines TRBV4-2 with TRBJ1-2; D perhaps matches TRBD1 (6 bases). The germline CDR1 and CDR2 sequences are LGHNA and YNFKEQ. The CDR3 has 13 amino acids. Trimming pared 0 bases from V and 8 bases from J, leaving 10 bases between. The CDR3 here is CASSQDGGGGYTF. As DNA, the CDR3 is TGTGCCAGCAGCCAAGATGGGGGGGGCGGCTACACCTTC.

Only one count was recorded for this clone. This chain joins TRBV28 and TRBJ2-1; D is undetermined. CDR3 length: 14 amino acids. V lost 3 bases and J 0 bases, leaving 6 bases between the germline ends. Per the germline V gene, CDR1 is MDHEN and CDR2 is SYDVKM. CDR3 bases: TGTGCCAGCAGTTTGCGGAGCTCCTACAATGAGCAGTTCTTC. Amino acids: CASSLRSSYNEQFF.

The gene calls are TRBV6-6 and TRBJ1-3; 10 bases line up with TRBD1. The V segment lost 6 bases and the J segment 4 bases; nucleotides outside the gene matches: 9. Germline V CDR1 and CDR2: MNHNY, SVGAGI (reference sequence). This CDR3 is built from 16 residues. The CDR3 region is CASRPGTGAGGNTIYF. CDR3 DNA sequence: TGTGCCAGCAGGCCCGGGACAGGGGCGGGAGGAAACACCATATATTTT.

The V and J genes are TRBV10-3 and TRBJ2-1; unclear D gene. CDR1 and CDR2 from the germline V gene are ENHRY and SYGVKD. The CDR3 loop spans 14 amino acids. With 2 bases removed from V and 0 bases from J, the gap between germline ends came to 5 bases. As DNA, the CDR3 is TGTGCCATCAGTGAGACAGACTCCTACAATGAGCAGTTCTTC. Residues: CAISETDSYNEQFF.

The chain has TRBV27 and TRBJ2-7; 11 bases fit TRBD2. The germline V gene encodes CDR1 MNHEY and CDR2 SMNVEV (reference sequence). Trimming took 4 bases from V and 1 from J; bases not matched to a gene: 3. The CDR3 covers 15 residues. CDR3 sequence (DNA): TGTGCCAGCAGTTACCTAGCGGGAGGATCCTACGAGCAGTACTTC. Protein sequence: CASSYLAGGSYEQYF.

The gene calls are TRBV13 and TRBJ2-7; weak D call: TRBD1 (5 bases). Germline loops: CDR1 PRHDT, CDR2 FYEKMQ (reference sequence). The ends were cut back, 7 bases at V and 2 bases at J, with 15 bases in the middle. The CDR3 runs to 14 residues. CDR3 amino acids: CASTKTATPYEQYF. The CDR3 DNA follows: TGTGCCAGCACTAAGACAGCTACTCCCTACGAGCAGTACTTC.

V gene TRBV7-2 combines with J gene TRBJ1-1, with a weak D call TRBD1 (6 bases). This CDR3 is 13 amino acids long. V was trimmed by 6 bases and J by 5 bases, leaving 13 bases between them. The germline V gene encodes CDR1 SGHTA and CDR2 FQGNSA. This CDR3 is CASSSDRMTEAFF. In nucleotides, the CDR3 is TGTGCCAGCAGTTCCGACAGGATGACTGAAGCTTTCTTT. The full variable domain, with the rest looked up from reference TRBV7-2 and TRBJ1-1, is GAGVSQSPSNKVTEKGKDVELRCDPISGHTALYWYRQSLGQGLEFLIYFQGNSAPDKSGLPSDRFSAERTGGSVSTLTIQRTQQEDSAVYLCASSSDRMTEAFFGQGTRLTVV.

The chain is built from TRBV20-1 and TRBJ2-7; 7 bases match TRBD1. This CDR3 is 15 amino acids long. Per germline, CDR1 DFQATT and CDR2 SNEGSKA (reference sequence). After removal of 3 bases from V and 5 bases from J, the junction contained 13 bases not matched to a gene. CDR3 nucleotide sequence: TGCAGTGCTAGTCTGCCGAGGGGGCGCTTCCACGAGCAGTACTTC. Protein: CSASLPRGRFHEQYF.

This CDR3 is CASSLRAGRRHNSPLHF. The CDR3 coding sequence is TGTGCCAGCAGCTTAAGGGCAGGGAGGCGGCATAATTCACCCCTCCACTTT. This rearrangement joins TRBV13 to TRBJ1-6, with TRBD1 as a possible D gene (5 bases). Germline assignment: CDR1 PRHDT and CDR2 FYEKMQ (reference sequence). This CDR3 has 17 residues. V lost 2 bases and J lost 5, with 16 bases in between.

The rearrangement joins TRBV4-1 to TRBJ2-1; D may be TRBD2 (6 bases). Germline CDR1 MGHRA, CDR2 YSYEKL. This CDR3 has 16 amino acids. The V and J ends lost 1 base and 1 base respectively, with 11 bases between them. CDR3 bases: TGCGCCAGCAGCCAAGCGAGCGGGCGATCCTACAATGAGCAGTTCTTC. Translating it yields CASSQASGRSYNEQFF.

The chain employs TRBV5-1 and TRBJ1-5; 9 bases are shared with TRBD1. This CDR3 comprises 15 residues. V was clipped by 4 bases and J by 0 bases; unmatched bases: 2. The germline gives CDR1 SGHRS, CDR2 YFSETQ. DNA for the CDR3: TGCGCCAGCAGCCCGGGACAGGGTAGCAATCAGCCCCAGCATTTT. As protein: CASSPGQGSNQPQHF.

The CDR3 region is CASSQDIRQLLNTEAFF. For the CDR3, the DNA is TGTGCCAGCAGCCAAGATATTAGACAGCTACTCAACACTGAAGCTTTCTTT. This chain connects TRBV4-2 to TRBJ1-1; the D gene is possibly TRBD1 (5 bases). Germline CDR1 is LGHNA and CDR2 is YNFKEQ. The ends were cut back, 0 bases at V and 2 bases at J, with 16 bases in the middle. There are 17 residues in the CDR3.

V usage is TRBV6-6 and J usage is TRBJ2-2; no firm D call. The V gene's germline CDR1 is MNHNY and CDR2 SVGAGI (reference sequence). V shed 2 bases and J shed 3 bases, with 7 bases lying between them. This CDR3 spans 14 amino acids. The CDR3 spells CASSYIRDTGELFF. The CDR3 coding sequence is TGTGCCAGCAGTTACATTAGAGACACCGGGGAGCTGTTTTTT.

This chain uses TRBV6-1 with TRBJ1-4; D is unclear. This CDR3 spans 16 amino acids. Deletions cut 4 bases from V and 7 bases from J, with 19 bases between. Germline CDR1 reads MNHNS; CDR2 reads SASEGT. The CDR3 sequence: CASSGRALRSGEKLFF. CDR3 DNA sequence: TGTGCCAGCAGTGGGAGGGCACTCCGATCGGGTGAAAAACTGTTTTTT.

V gene TRBV6-2 or TRBV6-3 combines with J gene TRBJ1-1; D is perhaps TRBD1 (5 bases). Trimming pared 2 bases from V and 0 bases from J, leaving 16 bases between. The CDR3 is 17 amino acids. CDR1 and CDR2 from the germline V gene are MNHEY and SVGEGT. CDR3: CASSYPPQAPMNTEAFF. For the CDR3, the DNA is TGTGCCAGCAGTTACCCCCCACAGGCCCCTATGAACACTGAAGCTTTCTTT.